The 2 T cell receptor beta chains below were found in one sample sequenced in a study of T cell changes during pregnancy in multiple sclerosis. TCRdb keeps only in-frame clones here, not all; method: immunoSEQ multiplex PCR. The top ten clones hold about 6.4% of a sample with approximately 60,000 clones, about 90% of them seen once. This material consisted of peripheral blood, taken in the third trimester of pregnancy. These TCRs come from a female donor in good health, enrolled as a control in a pregnancy study.

The gene calls are TRBV30 and TRBJ2-5; D is possibly TRBD1 (7 bases). The germline gives CDR1 GTSNPN, CDR2 SVGIG (reference sequence). The V and J ends lost 2 bases and 5 bases respectively, with 24 bases between them. The CDR3 covers 17 residues. The CDR3 is CAWSRTGWRTKGETQYF. DNA for the CDR3: TGTGCCTGGAGTCGGACAGGTTGGAGGACTAAAGGGGAGACCCAGTACTTC.

The CDR3 region has the DNA TGTGCCTGGAGTGTACGTATCGGGACAGGGGAATCTGGAAAACTGTTTTTT. The encoded protein is CAWSVRIGTGESGKLFF. V usage is TRBV30 and J usage is TRBJ1-4; 10 bases fit TRBD1. This CDR3 comprises 17 residues. Trimming took 0 bases from V and 10 from J; bases not matched to a gene: 14. Germline loops: CDR1 GTSNPN, CDR2 SVGIG (reference sequence).